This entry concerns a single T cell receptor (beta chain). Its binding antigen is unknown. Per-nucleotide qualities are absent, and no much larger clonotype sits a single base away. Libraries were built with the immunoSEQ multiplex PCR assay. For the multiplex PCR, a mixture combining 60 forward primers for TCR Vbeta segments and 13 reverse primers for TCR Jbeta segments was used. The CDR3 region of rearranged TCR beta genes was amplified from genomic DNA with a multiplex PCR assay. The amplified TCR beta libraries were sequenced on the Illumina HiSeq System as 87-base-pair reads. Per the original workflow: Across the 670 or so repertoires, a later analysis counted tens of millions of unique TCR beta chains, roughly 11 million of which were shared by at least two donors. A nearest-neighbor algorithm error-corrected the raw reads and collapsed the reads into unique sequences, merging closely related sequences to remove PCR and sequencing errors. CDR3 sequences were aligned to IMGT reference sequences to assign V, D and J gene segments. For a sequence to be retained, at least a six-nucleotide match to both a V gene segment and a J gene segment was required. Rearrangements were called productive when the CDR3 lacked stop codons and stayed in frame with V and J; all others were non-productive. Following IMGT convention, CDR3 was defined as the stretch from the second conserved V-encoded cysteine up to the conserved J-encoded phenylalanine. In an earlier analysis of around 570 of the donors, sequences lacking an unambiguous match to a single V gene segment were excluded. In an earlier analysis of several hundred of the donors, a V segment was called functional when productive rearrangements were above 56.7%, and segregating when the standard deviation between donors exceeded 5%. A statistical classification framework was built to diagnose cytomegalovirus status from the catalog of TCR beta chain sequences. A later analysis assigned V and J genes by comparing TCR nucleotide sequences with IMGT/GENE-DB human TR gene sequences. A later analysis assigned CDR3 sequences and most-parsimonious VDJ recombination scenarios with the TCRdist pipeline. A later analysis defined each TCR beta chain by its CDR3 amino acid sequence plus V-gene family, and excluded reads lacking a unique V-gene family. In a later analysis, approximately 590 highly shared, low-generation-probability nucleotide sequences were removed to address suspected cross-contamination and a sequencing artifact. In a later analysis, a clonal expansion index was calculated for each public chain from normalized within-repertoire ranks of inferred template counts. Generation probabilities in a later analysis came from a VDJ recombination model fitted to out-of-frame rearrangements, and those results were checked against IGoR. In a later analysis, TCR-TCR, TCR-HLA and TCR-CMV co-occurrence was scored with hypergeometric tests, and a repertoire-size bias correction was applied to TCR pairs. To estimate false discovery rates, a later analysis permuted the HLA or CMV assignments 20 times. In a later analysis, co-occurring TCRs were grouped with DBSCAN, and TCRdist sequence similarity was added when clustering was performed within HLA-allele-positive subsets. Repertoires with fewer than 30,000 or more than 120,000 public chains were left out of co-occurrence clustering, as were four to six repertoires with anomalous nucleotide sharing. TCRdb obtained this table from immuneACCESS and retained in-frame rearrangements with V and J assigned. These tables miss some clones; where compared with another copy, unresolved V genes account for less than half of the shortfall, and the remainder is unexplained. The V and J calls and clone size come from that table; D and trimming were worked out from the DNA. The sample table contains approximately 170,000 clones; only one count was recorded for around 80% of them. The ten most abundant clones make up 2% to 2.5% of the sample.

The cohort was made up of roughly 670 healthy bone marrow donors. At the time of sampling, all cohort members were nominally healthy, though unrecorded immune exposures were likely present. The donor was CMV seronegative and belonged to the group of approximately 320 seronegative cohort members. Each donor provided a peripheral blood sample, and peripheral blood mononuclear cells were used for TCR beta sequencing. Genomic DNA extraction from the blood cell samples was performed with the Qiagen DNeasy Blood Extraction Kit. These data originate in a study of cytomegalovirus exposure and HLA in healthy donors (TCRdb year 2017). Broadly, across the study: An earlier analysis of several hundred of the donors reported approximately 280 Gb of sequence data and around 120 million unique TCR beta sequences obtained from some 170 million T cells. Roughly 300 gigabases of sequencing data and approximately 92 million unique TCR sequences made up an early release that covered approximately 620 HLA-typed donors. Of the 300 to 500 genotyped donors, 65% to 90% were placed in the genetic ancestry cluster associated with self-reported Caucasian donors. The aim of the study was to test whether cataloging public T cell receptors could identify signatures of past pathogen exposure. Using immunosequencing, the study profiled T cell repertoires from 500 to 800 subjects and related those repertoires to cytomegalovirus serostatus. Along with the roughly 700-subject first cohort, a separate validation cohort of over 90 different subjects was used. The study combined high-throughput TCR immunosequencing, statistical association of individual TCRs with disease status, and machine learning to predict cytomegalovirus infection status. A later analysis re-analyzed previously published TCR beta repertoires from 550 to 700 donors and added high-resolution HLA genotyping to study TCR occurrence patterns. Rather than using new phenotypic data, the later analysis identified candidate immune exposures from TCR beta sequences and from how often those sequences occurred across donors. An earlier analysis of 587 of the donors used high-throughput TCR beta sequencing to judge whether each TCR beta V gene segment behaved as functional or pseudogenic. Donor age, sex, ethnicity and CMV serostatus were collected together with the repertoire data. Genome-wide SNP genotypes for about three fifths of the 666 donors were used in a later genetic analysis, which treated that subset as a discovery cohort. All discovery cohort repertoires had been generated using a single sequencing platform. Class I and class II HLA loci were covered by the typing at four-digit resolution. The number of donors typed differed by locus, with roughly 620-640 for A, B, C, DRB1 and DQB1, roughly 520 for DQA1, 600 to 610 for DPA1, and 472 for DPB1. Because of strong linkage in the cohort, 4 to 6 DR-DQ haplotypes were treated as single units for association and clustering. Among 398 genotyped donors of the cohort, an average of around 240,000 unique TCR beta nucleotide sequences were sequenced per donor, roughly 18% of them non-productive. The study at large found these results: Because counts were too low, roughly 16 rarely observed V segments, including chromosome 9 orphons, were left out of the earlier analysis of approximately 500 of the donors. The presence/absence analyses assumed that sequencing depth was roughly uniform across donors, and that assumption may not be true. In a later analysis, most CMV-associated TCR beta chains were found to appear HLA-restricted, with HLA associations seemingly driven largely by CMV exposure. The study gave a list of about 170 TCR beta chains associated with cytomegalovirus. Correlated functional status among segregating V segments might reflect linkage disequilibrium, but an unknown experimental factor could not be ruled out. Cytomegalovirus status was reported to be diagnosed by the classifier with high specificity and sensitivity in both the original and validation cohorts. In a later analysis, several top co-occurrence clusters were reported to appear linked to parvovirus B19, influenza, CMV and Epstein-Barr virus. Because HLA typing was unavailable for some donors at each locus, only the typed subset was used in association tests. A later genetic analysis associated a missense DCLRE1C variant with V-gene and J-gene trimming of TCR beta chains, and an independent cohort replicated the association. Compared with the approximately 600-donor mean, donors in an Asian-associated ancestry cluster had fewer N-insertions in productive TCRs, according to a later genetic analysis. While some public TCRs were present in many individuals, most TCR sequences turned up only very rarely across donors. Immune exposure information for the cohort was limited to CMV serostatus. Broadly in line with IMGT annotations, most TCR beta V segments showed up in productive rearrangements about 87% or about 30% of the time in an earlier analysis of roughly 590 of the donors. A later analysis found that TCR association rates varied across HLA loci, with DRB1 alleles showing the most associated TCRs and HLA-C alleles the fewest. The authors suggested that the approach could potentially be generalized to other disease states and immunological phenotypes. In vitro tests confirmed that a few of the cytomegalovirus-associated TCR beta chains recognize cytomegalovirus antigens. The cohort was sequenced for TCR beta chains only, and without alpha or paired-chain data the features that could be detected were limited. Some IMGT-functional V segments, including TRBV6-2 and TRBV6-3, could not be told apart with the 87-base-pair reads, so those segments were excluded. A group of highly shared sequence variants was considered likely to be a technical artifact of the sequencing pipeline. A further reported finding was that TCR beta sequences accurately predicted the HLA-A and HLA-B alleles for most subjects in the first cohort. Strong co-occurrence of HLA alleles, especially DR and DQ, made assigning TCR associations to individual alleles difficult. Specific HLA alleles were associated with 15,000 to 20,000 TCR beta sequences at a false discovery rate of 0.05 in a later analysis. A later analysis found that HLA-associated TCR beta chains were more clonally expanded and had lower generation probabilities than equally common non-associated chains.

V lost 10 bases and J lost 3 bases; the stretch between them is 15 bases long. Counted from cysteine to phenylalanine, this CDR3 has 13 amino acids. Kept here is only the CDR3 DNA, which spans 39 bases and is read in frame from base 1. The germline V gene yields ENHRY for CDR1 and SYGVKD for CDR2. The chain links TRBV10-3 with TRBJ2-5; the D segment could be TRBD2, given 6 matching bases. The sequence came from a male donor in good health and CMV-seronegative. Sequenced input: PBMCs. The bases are TGTGCCACCACGAAACGGGGGAAAGAGACCCAGTACTTC. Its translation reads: CATTKRGKETQYF.